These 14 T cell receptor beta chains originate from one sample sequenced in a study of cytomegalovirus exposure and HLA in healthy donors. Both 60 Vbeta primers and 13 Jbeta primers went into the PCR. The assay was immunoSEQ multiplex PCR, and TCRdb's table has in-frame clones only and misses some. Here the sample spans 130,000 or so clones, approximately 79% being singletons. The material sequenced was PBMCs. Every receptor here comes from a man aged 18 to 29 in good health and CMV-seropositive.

CDR3 DNA: TGCGCCAGCAGCAAAGTAGGGACAGGGTCCACCGGGGAGCTGTTTTTT. Its protein product is CASSKVGTGSTGELFF. The chain employs TRBV10-2 and TRBJ2-2; TRBD1 matches at 9 bases. V dropped 6 bases and J dropped 4; count of bases not matched to a gene: 9. CDR3 length: 16 amino acids. The germline CDR1 and CDR2 sequences are WSHSY and SAAADI.

CDR3 nucleotide sequence: TGCGCCAGCAGCCCTCGACTAGCGGGGGGCACAGATACGCAGTATTTT. Translation: CASSPRLAGGTDTQYF. This chain uses TRBV4-1 with TRBJ2-3; 12 nucleotides line up with TRBD2. CDR1 is MGHRA and CDR2 is YSYEKL in the germline V gene. V lost 4 bases, J lost 1 base, and 3 bases stayed unmatched. The CDR3 runs 16 residues.

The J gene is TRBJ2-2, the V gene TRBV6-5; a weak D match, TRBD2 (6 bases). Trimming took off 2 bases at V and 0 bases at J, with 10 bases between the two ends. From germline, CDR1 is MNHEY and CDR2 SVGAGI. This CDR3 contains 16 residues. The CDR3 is CASSYRLAPNTGELFF. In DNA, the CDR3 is TGTGCCAGCAGTTACCGGCTAGCGCCGAACACCGGGGAGCTGTTTTTT.

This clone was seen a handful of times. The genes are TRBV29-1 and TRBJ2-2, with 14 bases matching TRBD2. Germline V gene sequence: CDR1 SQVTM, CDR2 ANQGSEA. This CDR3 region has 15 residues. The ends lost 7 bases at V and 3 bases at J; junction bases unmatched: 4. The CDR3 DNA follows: TGCAGCGCCGAGGGACTAGCGGGAGACACCGGGGAGCTGTTTTTT. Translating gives CSAEGLAGDTGELFF.

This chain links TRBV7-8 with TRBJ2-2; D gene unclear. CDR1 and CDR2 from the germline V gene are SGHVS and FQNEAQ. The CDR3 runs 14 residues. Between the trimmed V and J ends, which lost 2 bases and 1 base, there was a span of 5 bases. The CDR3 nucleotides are TGTGCCAGCAGCTTAAATAGGAACACCGGGGAGCTGTTTTTT. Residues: CASSLNRNTGELFF. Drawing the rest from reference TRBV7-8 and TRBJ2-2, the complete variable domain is GAGVSQSPRYKVAKRGQDVALRCDPISGHVSLFWYQQALGQGPEFLTYFQNEAQLDKSGLPSDRFFAERPEGSVSTLKIQRTQQEDSAVYLCASSLNRNTGELFFGEGSRLTVL.

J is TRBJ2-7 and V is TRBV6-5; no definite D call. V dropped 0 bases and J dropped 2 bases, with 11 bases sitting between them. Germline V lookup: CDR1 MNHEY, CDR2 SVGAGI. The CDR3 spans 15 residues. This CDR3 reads CASSYSSDAAYEQYF. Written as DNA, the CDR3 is TGTGCCAGCAGTTACTCCAGCGACGCCGCCTACGAGCAGTACTTC.

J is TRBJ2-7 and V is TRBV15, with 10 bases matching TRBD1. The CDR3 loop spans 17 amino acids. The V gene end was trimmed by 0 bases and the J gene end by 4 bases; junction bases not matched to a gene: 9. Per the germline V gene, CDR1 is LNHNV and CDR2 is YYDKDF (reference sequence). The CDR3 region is CATSRDGGGTGAYEQYF. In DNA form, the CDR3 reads TGTGCCACCAGCAGAGATGGTGGAGGGACAGGGGCGTACGAGCAGTACTTC.

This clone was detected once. The CDR3 sequence: CASSPRGGPYNEQFF. CDR3 coding DNA: TGTGCCAGCAGCCCTCGAGGCGGGCCCTACAATGAGCAGTTCTTC. The chain couples TRBV5-6 to TRBJ2-1; the D gene is possibly TRBD2 (5 bases). The CDR3 covers 15 residues. V was clipped by 4 bases and J by 2 bases, with 13 bases between them. Germline V gene sequence: CDR1 SGHDT, CDR2 YYEEEE. Complete variable domain (other parts from reference TRBV5-6 and TRBJ2-1): DAGVTQSPTHLIKTRGQQVTLRCSPKSGHDTVSWYQQALGQGPQFIFQYYEEEERQRGNFPDRFSGHQFPNYSSELNVNALLLGDSALYLCASSPRGGPYNEQFFGPGTRLTVL.

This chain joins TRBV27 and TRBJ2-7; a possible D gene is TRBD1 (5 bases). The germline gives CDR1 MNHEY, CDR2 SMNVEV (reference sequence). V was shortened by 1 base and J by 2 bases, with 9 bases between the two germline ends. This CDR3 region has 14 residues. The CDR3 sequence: CASSLLSGTYEQYF. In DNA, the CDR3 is TGTGCCAGCAGTTTATTATCAGGGACCTACGAGCAGTACTTC.

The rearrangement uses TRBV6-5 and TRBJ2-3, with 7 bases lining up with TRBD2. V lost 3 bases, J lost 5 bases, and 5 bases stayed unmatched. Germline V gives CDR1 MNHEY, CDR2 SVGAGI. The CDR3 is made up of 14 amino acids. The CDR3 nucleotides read TGTGCCAGCAGTTATGCGGGAGTTAGAGATACGCAGTATTTT. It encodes CASSYAGVRDTQYF.

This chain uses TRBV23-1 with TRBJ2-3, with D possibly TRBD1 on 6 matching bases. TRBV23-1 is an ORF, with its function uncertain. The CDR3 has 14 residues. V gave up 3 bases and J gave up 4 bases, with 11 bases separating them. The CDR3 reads CASSQSGAPDTQYF. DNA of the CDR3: TGCGCCAGCAGTCAGTCAGGGGCCCCAGATACGCAGTATTTT.

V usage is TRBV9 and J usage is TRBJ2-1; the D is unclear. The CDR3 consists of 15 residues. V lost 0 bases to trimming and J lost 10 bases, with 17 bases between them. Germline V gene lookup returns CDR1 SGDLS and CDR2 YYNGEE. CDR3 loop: CASSVASLVNGEQFF. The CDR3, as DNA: TGTGCCAGCAGCGTAGCGTCCCTAGTAAACGGCGAGCAGTTCTTC.

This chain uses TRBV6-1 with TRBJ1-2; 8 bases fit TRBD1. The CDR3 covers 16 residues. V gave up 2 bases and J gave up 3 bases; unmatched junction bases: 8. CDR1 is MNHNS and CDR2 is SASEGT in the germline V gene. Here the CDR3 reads CASSERTGRGDYGYTF. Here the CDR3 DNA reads TGTGCCAGCAGTGAAAGGACAGGGAGAGGGGACTATGGCTACACCTTC.

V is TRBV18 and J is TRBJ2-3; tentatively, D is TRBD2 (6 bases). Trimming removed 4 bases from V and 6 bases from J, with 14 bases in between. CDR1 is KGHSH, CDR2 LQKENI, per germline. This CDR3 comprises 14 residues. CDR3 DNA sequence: TGTGCCAGCTCACTACGGGACTTCTTGGATACGCAGTATTTT. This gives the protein CASSLRDFLDTQYF.